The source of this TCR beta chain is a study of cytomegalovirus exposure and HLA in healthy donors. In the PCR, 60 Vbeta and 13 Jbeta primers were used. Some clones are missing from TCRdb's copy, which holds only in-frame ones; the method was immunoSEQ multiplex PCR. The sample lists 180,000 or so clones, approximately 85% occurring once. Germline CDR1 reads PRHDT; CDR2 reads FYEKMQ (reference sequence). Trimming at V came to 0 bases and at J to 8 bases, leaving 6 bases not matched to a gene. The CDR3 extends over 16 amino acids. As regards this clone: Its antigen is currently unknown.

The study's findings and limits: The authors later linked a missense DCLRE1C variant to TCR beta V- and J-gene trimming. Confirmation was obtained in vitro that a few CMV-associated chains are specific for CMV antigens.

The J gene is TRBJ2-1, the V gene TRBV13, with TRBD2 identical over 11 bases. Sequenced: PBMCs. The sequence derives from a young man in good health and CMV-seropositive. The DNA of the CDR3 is TGTGCCAGCAGCTTAGGTAGCGGGGGGGCGCTGGATGAGCAGTTCTTC. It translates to CASSLGSGGALDEQFF.